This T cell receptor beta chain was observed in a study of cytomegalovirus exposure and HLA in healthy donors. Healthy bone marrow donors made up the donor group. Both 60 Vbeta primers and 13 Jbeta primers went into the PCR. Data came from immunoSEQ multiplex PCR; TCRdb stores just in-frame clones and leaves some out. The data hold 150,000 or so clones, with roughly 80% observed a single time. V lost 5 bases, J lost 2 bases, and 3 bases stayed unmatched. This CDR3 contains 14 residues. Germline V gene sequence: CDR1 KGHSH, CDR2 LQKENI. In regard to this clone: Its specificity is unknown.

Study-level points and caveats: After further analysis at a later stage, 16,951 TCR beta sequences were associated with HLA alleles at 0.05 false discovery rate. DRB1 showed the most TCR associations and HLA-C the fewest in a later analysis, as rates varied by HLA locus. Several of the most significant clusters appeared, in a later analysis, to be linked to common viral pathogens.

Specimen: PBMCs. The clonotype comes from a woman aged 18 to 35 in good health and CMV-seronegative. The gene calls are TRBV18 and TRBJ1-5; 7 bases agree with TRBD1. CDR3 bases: TGTGCCAGCTCATACGGACAGGGCAATCAGCCCCAGCATTTT. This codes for CASSYGQGNQPQHF.